The clone carrying this T cell receptor beta chain has a count of ten or more. No antigen is known for it. The authors obtained PBMCs from over 8 ml of fresh peripheral blood. Using RNA transcripts as the source, TCR beta CDR3 regions were amplified. The HTBI primer set served for first-round RT-PCR of the TCR CDR3. MiXCR, run by TCRdb on the multiplex PCR reads, gives a single entry per CDR3 protein. The sample includes more than 450,000 distinct CDR3 sequences, approximately 20% of them seen just once. The source of the sample is a study of T cells in Graves' hyperthyroidism and ophthalmopathy. Findings of the study overall: The model made its ophthalmopathy prediction, and onset followed a median around 6.9 months later.

The sequencing input was blood. The receptor was derived from a man aged 35 to 55 with Graves' ophthalmopathy.

The CDR3 sequence: CASSLNTGQETQYF. CDR3 in DNA: TGTGCCAGCAGCTTAAATACGGGGCAGGAGACCCAGTACTTC. V and J are TRBV7-2 and TRBJ2-5; D is possibly TRBD1 or TRBD2 (5 bases each). The CDR3 is made up of 14 amino acids. CDR1 is SGHTA and CDR2 is FQGNSA in the germline V gene. With 2 bases removed from V and 5 bases from J, the gap between germline ends came to 12 bases.